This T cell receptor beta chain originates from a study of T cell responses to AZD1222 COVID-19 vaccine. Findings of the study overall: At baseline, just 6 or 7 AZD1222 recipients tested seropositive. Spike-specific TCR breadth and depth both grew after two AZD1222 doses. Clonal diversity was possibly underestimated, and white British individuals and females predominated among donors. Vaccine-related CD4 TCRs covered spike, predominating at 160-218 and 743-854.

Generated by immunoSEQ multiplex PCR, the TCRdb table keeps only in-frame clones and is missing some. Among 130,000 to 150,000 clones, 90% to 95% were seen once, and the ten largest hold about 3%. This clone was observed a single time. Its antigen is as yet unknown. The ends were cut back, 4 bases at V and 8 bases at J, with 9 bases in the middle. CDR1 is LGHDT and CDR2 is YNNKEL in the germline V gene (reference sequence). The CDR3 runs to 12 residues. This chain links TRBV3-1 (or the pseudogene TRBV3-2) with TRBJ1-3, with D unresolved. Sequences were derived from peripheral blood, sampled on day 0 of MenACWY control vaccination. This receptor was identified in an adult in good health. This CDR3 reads CASSRNPDTIYF. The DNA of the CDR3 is TGTGCCAGCAGCCGAAATCCGGACACCATATATTTT.